This T cell receptor (beta chain) was identified during a study of cytomegalovirus exposure and HLA in healthy donors. CDR1 and CDR2 (germline): MNHEY, SVGAGI. The CDR3 is 13 amino acids. Both 60 Vbeta primers and 13 Jbeta primers went into the PCR. Assay: immunoSEQ multiplex PCR; the TCRdb copy retains only in-frame clones and omits some. The sample records about 130,000 clones, roughly 82% being singletons. About this clone itself: Relative to the germline gene, one junction end is altered; a read error may explain this.

J is TRBJ2-7 and V is TRBV6-5, with TRBD1 matching 7 bases. The clonotype originates from a woman aged 55 to 70 in good health and CMV-seropositive. Sequencing was carried out using PBMCs. This CDR3 is CAISESEDRRQYF. The CDR3, as DNA: TGTGCCATCAGTGAGTCAGAGGACAGGAGGCAGTACTTC.